This T cell receptor (beta chain) was identified in a study of blood T cell repertoires in COVID-19. Germline loops: CDR1 SGDLS, CDR2 YYNGEE. V trimming: 0 bases; J trimming: 0 bases; junction bases outside the gene matches: 3. This CDR3 contains 16 residues. Per the authors' pipeline: The assay estimated nucleated cells by amplifying reference gene primers. TCRdb's copy holds only in-frame clones and misses some; the assay was immunoSEQ multiplex PCR. V and J calls plus clone size are reproduced from that table; the DNA served to infer D and trimming. This table has around 94,000 clones, around 92% appearing once.

This sequence joins TRBV9 and TRBJ2-1; 7 nucleotides match TRBD1. The sample was peripheral blood. This TCR was recovered from a man aged 18 to 30 with acute or convalescent COVID-19. CDR3 protein: CASSVGTGGSYNEQFF. The CDR3 DNA sequence: TGTGCCAGCAGCGTAGGGACAGGAGGCTCCTACAATGAGCAGTTCTTC.